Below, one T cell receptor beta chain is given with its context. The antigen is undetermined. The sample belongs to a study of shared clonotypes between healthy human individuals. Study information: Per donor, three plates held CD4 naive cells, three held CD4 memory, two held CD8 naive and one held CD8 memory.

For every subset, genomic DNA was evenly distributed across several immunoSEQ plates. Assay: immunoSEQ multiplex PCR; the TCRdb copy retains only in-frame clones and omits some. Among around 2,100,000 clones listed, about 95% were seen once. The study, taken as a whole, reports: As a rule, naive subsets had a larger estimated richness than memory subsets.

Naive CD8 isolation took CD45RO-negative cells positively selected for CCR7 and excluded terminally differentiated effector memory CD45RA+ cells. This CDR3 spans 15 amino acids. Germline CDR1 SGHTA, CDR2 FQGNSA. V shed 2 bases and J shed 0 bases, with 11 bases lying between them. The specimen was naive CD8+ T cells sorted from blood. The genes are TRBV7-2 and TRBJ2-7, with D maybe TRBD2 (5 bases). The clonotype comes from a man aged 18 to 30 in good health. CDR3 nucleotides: TGTGCCAGCAGCTTAATTGTTGGGAGCTCCTACGAGCAGTACTTC. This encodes CASSLIVGSSYEQYF.